One and the same sample provided the 23 T cell receptor beta chains below, sequenced in a study of OX40 agonist ivuxolimab in advanced cancers. TCRdb's copy holds only in-frame clones and misses some; the assay was immunoSEQ multiplex PCR. The table has around 84,000 clones, approximately 84% seen once. The material sequenced was CD4+ or CD8+ T cells sorted from blood, taken in a trial of the OX40 agonist ivuxolimab. These receptors were taken from an adult with an advanced solid tumor such as melanoma, head and neck, liver or kidney cancer.

The V and J genes are TRBV5-8 and TRBJ2-5; D is perhaps TRBD2 (5 bases). V was trimmed by 0 bases and J by 1 base, leaving 13 bases between them. Per germline, CDR1 SGHTS and CDR2 YDEGEE. The CDR3 is 16 amino acids. The chain's CDR3 is CASSLGERKSQETQYF. The CDR3 DNA is TGTGCCAGCAGCTTGGGGGAGCGGAAAAGCCAAGAGACCCAGTACTTC.

The rearrangement uses TRBV7-2 and TRBJ1-2; 9 nucleotides agree with TRBD1. With V trimmed by 6 bases and J by 5 bases, 10 bases remained unmatched. Germline lookup yields CDR1 SGHTA and CDR2 FQGNSA. The CDR3 extends over 15 amino acids. The CDR3 DNA follows: TGTGCCAGCAGGGTCATAGGGACAGGGCCTTATGGCTACACCTTC. It codes for CASRVIGTGPYGYTF.

The chain employs TRBV6-6 and TRBJ1-6; no reliable D call. The germline CDR1 and CDR2 sequences are MNHNY and SVGAGI (reference sequence). The CDR3 runs to 15 residues. V was cut by 6 bases and J by 0 bases, with 9 bases left in between. The CDR3 loop reads CASRRASSYNSPLHF. DNA for the CDR3: TGTGCCAGCAGGCGTGCTTCCTCCTATAATTCACCCCTCCACTTT.

The J gene is TRBJ1-1, the V gene TRBV5-1, with TRBD1 as a possible D gene (5 bases). Trimming removed 3 bases from V and 1 base from J, with 13 bases in between. The CDR3 consists of 15 residues. Germline V CDR1 and CDR2: SGHRS, YFSETQ. The CDR3 coding sequence is TGCGCCAGCAGCTCCTTTTTGGGGCAGAACACTGAAGCTTTCTTT. The encoded protein is CASSSFLGQNTEAFF.

This clone was picked up one time. V and J are TRBV2 and TRBJ2-3; a possible D gene is TRBD2 (6 bases). V was cut by 11 bases and J by 7 bases, with 19 bases left in between. The CDR3 runs to 13 residues. Germline V gene sequence: CDR1 SNHLY, CDR2 FYNNEI. DNA for the CDR3: TGTGCCCTACGGGAGCTAGGTGAATATACGCAGTATTTT. Its protein is CALRELGEYTQYF.

This clone has just one count. The V and J genes are TRBV29-1 and TRBJ2-2, with D possibly TRBD2 on 6 matching bases. The V end lost 1 base, the J end lost 3 bases, and 12 bases lay between the germline ends. Germline-derived CDR1 and CDR2 are SQVTM and ANQGSEA. CDR3 length: 15 residues. CDR3 DNA sequence: TGCAGCGTTGAAGCGCGCGGGAAGGACACCGGGGAGCTGTTTTTT. Amino acid sequence: CSVEARGKDTGELFF.

This clone was seen just once. The genes are TRBV7-9 and TRBJ1-2; D possibly corresponds to TRBD1 (6 bases). This CDR3 contains 13 residues. Trimming shortened V by 5 bases and J by 3 bases, and 10 bases separated the two germline ends. CDR1 and CDR2 (germline): SEHNR, FQNEAQ (reference sequence). The DNA of the CDR3 is TGTGCCAGCAGCAGAGGACAGCACTATGGCTACACCTTC. This gives the protein CASSRGQHYGYTF.

CDR3 protein: CASSLLGETQYF. The CDR3 nucleotides read TGTGCCAGCAGCTTGTTAGGAGAGACCCAGTACTTC. V gene TRBV5-5 combines with J gene TRBJ2-5, with D uncertain. This CDR3 is built from 12 residues. Trimming took 1 base from V and 4 from J, leaving 5 bases between them. Germline CDR1 reads SGHKS; CDR2 reads YYEKEE (reference sequence). Full variable domain (outside the CDR3, taken from reference TRBV5-5 and TRBJ2-5): DAGVTQSPTHLIKTRGQQVTLRCSPISGHKSVSWYQQVLGQGPQFIFQYYEKEERGRGNFPDRFSARQFPNYSSELNVNALLLGDSALYLCASSLLGETQYFGPGTRLLVL.

The rearrangement links TRBV18 to TRBJ2-5, with D hard to call. V was clipped by 3 bases and J by 2 bases, with 10 bases between them. The CDR3 spans 14 residues. Per the germline V gene, CDR1 is KGHSH and CDR2 is LQKENI. Here the CDR3 reads CASSPPHGQETQYF. CDR3 bases: TGTGCCAGCTCACCGCCACATGGTCAAGAGACCCAGTACTTC.

CDR3 coding DNA: TGTGCTAGTGGTTCAAGGTCCCAAGGGGACAATGAGCAGTTCTTC. It is translated as CASGSRSQGDNEQFF. The gene calls are TRBV12-5 and TRBJ2-1, with a possible D match to TRBD1 (5 bases). The V gene's germline CDR1 is LGHNT and CDR2 FRNRAP. This CDR3 has 15 residues. The V end lost 4 bases, the J end lost 5 bases, and 15 bases lay between the germline ends.

The chain has TRBV9 and TRBJ1-1; D possibly corresponds to TRBD1 (5 bases). This CDR3 has 15 residues. The V gene lost 0 bases and the J gene lost 4 bases, with 13 bases spanning the gap. From germline, CDR1 is SGDLS and CDR2 YYNGEE. The CDR3, as DNA: TGTGCCAGCAGCGTAGTGGGGTTCCAGGGCACTGAAGCTTTCTTT. It yields the protein CASSVVGFQGTEAFF.

This clone has just one count. The J gene is TRBJ2-5, the V gene TRBV29-1; 8 nucleotides match TRBD2. This CDR3 region has 13 residues. CDR1 and CDR2 (germline): SQVTM, ANQGSEA. V lost 6 bases to trimming and J lost 4 bases; unmatched junction nucleotides: 7. The CDR3 nucleotides are TGCAGCGTGCGAGCGGGAGTCACAGAGACCCAGTACTTC. Protein: CSVRAGVTETQYF. The full variable domain, its missing parts supplied by reference TRBV29-1 and TRBJ2-5, is SAVISQKPSRDICQRGTSLTIQCQVDSQVTMMFWYRQQPGQSLTLIATANQGSEATYESGFVIDKFPISRPNLTFSTLTVSNMSPEDSSIYLCSVRAGVTETQYFGPGTRLLVL.

This chain connects TRBV7-8 to TRBJ2-7; 11 bases map to TRBD2. Germline V gives CDR1 SGHVS, CDR2 FQNEAQ. The V gene end was trimmed by 5 bases and the J gene end by 4 bases; junction bases not matched to a gene: 4. The length of the CDR3 is 14 residues. The CDR3 is CASSPGTSGYEQYF. The CDR3 nucleotides read TGTGCCAGCAGCCCCGGGACTAGCGGATACGAGCAGTACTTC. Full variable domain (rest looked up from reference TRBV7-8 and TRBJ2-7): GAGVSQSPRYKVAKRGQDVALRCDPISGHVSLFWYQQALGQGPEFLTYFQNEAQLDKSGLPSDRFFAERPEGSVSTLKIQRTQQEDSAVYLCASSPGTSGYEQYFGPGTRLTVT.

This chain uses TRBV5-4 with TRBJ2-7; 13 bases are shared with TRBD2. From germline, CDR1 is SGHNT and CDR2 YYREEE (reference sequence). The trim removed 1 base at V and 7 bases at J, leaving 5 bases unmatched. The length of the CDR3 is 15 residues. The DNA for the CDR3 is TGTGCCAGCAGCTTGCAACTAGCGGGAGGGGATGAGCAGTACTTC. The encoded protein is CASSLQLAGGDEQYF. Filled out from reference TRBV5-4 and TRBJ2-7, the complete variable domain reads ETGVTQSPTHLIKTRGQQVTLRCSSQSGHNTVSWYQQALGQGPQFIFQYYREEENGRGNFPPRFSGLQFPNYSSELNVNALELDDSALYLCASSLQLAGGDEQYFGPGTRLTVT.

CDR3 in amino acids: CASSQGVTDTQYF. The CDR3 DNA sequence: TGCGCCAGCAGCCAAGGGGTAACAGATACGCAGTATTTT. V gene TRBV4-3 combines with J gene TRBJ2-3, with D uncertain. CDR1 LGHNA and CDR2 YSLEER come from the germline V gene. The CDR3 is 13 residues long. The ends were cut back, 1 base at V and 3 bases at J, with 5 bases in the middle.

V usage is TRBV30 and J usage is TRBJ2-5, with 11 bases aligning to TRBD2. The CDR3 covers 12 residues. Per germline, CDR1 GTSNPN and CDR2 SVGIG (reference sequence). V lost 7 bases and J lost 5; bases outside the gene matches: 3. The CDR3 spells CAFSSGGETQYF. The CDR3 DNA reads as TGTGCCTTCTCTAGCGGGGGGGAGACCCAGTACTTC.

The chain links TRBV6-1 to TRBJ2-3, with 10 positions matching TRBD2. The CDR3 sequence is 15 residues long. Germline CDR1 is MNHNS and CDR2 is SASEGT. V shed 11 bases, J shed 5 bases, and the junction held 13 bases outside the gene matches. CDR3 nucleotide sequence: TGTGCCGGCGTCTCTAGCGGGGGCACCCAAGATACGCAGTATTTT. Protein product: CAGVSSGGTQDTQYF.

This CDR3 is CASRSQGVQDKLFF. The CDR3 bases are TGTGCCAGCCGTTCTCAGGGCGTTCAGGACAAACTGTTTTTT. The V call is TRBV27, the J call TRBJ1-4; D may be TRBD1 (5 bases). The CDR3 has 14 amino acids. V dropped 8 bases and J dropped 11 bases, with 21 bases sitting between them. Germline CDR1 MNHEY, CDR2 SMNVEV (reference sequence).

This rearrangement joins TRBV7-2 to TRBJ1-6, with 9 positions matching TRBD1. This CDR3 is built from 15 residues. After removal of 5 bases from V and 7 bases from J, the junction contained 6 bases not matched to a gene. Germline lookup yields CDR1 SGHTA and CDR2 FQGNSA. The CDR3 sequence is CASSPQGQGNSPLHF. CDR3 sequence (DNA): TGTGCCAGCAGCCCACAGGGACAGGGCAATTCACCCCTCCACTTT.

The rearrangement uses TRBV30 and TRBJ1-4, with D hard to call. V dropped 8 bases and J dropped 5 bases, with 15 bases sitting between them. Per the germline V gene, CDR1 is GTSNPN and CDR2 is SVGIG (reference sequence). This CDR3 spans 13 amino acids. The CDR3 loop is CALRAEENEKLFF. In nucleotides, the CDR3 is TGTGCCCTCCGGGCGGAGGAAAATGAAAAACTGTTTTTT.

For this clone: At one end, the junction sequence differs from germline, possibly due to a read error. Other DNA sequences in this sample translate to the same CDR3. The chain has TRBV7-7 and TRBJ1-1, with D possibly being TRBD1 (5 bases). The CDR3 is 13 residues long. Germline lookup yields CDR1 SSHAT and CDR2 FNYEAQ (reference sequence). The CDR3 here is CASSRDLNTEAFF. CDR3 bases: TGTGCTAGCAGCCGGGACCTGAACACTGAAGCTTTCTTT.

The chain couples TRBV6-6 to TRBJ2-1, with 11 bases lining up with TRBD2. CDR3 length equals 15 residues. CDR1 is MNHNY and CDR2 is SVGAGI in the germline V gene (reference sequence). With V trimmed by 6 bases and J by 6 bases, 7 bases remained unmatched. CDR3 protein: CASSSRGLAVNEQFF. CDR3 nucleotide sequence: TGTGCCAGCAGCTCGAGGGGACTAGCGGTCAATGAGCAGTTCTTC.

V is TRBV5-1 and J is TRBJ1-2, with D maybe TRBD1 (5 bases). The CDR3 spans 14 residues. Trimming stripped 4 bases from V and 4 bases from J, with 14 bases between. CDR1 is SGHRS and CDR2 is YFSETQ in the germline V gene. CDR3 protein: CASSTSDSIYGYTF. The CDR3 nucleotides read TGCGCCAGCAGCACCTCAGACAGCATCTATGGCTACACCTTC.